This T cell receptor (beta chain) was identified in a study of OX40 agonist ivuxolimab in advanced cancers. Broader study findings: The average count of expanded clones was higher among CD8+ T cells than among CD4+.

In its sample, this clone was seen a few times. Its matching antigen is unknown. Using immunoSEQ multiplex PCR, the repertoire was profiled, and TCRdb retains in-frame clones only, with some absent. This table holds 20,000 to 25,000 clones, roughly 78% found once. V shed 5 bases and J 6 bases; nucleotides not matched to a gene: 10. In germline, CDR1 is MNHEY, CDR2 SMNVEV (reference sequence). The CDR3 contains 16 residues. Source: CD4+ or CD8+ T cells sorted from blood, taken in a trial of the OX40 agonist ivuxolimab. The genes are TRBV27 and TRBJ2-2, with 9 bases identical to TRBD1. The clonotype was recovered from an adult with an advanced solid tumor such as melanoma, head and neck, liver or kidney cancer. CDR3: CASSTLQGALAGELFF. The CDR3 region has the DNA TGTGCCAGCAGTACATTACAGGGGGCTTTGGCCGGGGAGCTGTTTTTT.